A single sample is the source of the 11 T cell receptor beta chains below, sequenced in a study of CD8+ T cells in alopecia areata (dated by TCRdb to between 2018 and 2020). Library preparation was by the immunoSEQ multiplex PCR assay. For TCR sequencing, RNA was extracted from every sample and reverse transcribed into cDNA to serve as template. The table comes from immuneACCESS by way of TCRdb, which keeps in-frame sequences with V and J called. Part of the clones is missing from these tables; in studies checked, under half for an unresolved V gene and the rest for unknown reasons. This sample is represented by about 170,000 clones; around 58% of them were singletons. The ten largest make up 16% of the sample. What this sample's treatment or condition label stands for: oral pan-JAK inhibitor, 5-10 mg twice daily. The specimen was CD4+ T cells sorted from blood, collected at approximately week 56, from a patient treated with tofacitinib. These receptors originate from a human donor with alopecia areata.

The chain has TRBV6-5 and TRBJ1-6, with 7 bases lining up with TRBD1. Germline CDR1 is MNHEY and CDR2 is SVGAGI. Germline trimming cut 2 bases from V and 6 bases from J; bases unmatched to any gene: 7. CDR3 length equals 16 residues. The CDR3 sequence is CASSYGDRQGNSPLHF. The CDR3 DNA follows: TGTGCCAGCAGTTACGGGGATAGACAGGGTAATTCACCCCTCCACTTT.

The sample holds one count of this clone. The V and J genes are TRBV5-6 and TRBJ1-6, with no clear D. This CDR3 is built from 12 residues. Trimming took 4 bases from V and 12 from J, leaving 11 bases between them. Germline assignment: CDR1 SGHDT and CDR2 YYEEEE. The chain's CDR3 is CASSGGEGPLHF. The DNA for the CDR3 is TGTGCCAGCAGCGGTGGGGAAGGACCCCTCCACTTT.

This clone was recorded a few times. The chain combines TRBV27 with TRBJ2-3; 11 bases map to TRBD2. The CDR3 loop spans 16 amino acids. Germline CDR1 MNHEY, CDR2 SMNVEV (reference sequence). V lost 4 bases, J lost 1 base, and 4 bases stayed unmatched. The CDR3 nucleotides read TGTGCCAGCAGTTCGTTGACTAGCGGGGGCACAGATACGCAGTATTTT. It encodes CASSSLTSGGTDTQYF.

The genes are TRBV30 and TRBJ1-2; the D is unclear. Trimming removed 5 bases from V and 5 bases from J, with 6 bases in between. Germline V lookup: CDR1 GTSNPN, CDR2 SVGIG (reference sequence). This CDR3 is 10 amino acids long. In DNA form, the CDR3 reads TGTGCCTGGTGGGATTATGGCTACACCTTC. Translation: CAWWDYGYTF. Supplemented by reference TRBV30 and TRBJ1-2, the full variable domain reads SQTIHQWPATLVQPVGSPLSLECTVEGTSNPNLYWYRQAAGRGLQLLFYSVGIGQISSEVPQNLSASRPQDRQFILSSKKLLLSDSGFYLCAWWDYGYTFGSGTRLTVV.

Only a few counts were recorded for this clone. J is TRBJ2-6 and V is TRBV7-6; tentative D call: TRBD1 (6 bases). CDR1 and CDR2 (germline): SGHVS, FNYEAQ. The CDR3 consists of 17 residues. V lost 4 bases and J 0 bases, leaving 13 bases between the germline ends. The CDR3: CASSSSGDLSGANVLTF. The CDR3 bases are TGTGCCAGCAGCTCTTCAGGGGACCTCTCTGGGGCCAACGTCCTGACTTTC.

The rearrangement links TRBV6-1 to TRBJ2-7, with D possibly matching TRBD1 (5 bases). V shed 3 bases and J shed 2 bases, with 8 bases lying between them. CDR1 and CDR2 (germline): MNHNS, SASEGT. This CDR3 region has 13 residues. This CDR3 is CASSDAGPYEQYF. The CDR3 DNA reads as TGTGCCAGCAGTGACGCAGGGCCCTACGAGCAGTACTTC.

Only a few counts were recorded for this clone. The rearrangement links TRBV9 to TRBJ2-3; D may be TRBD2 (7 bases). Trimming removed 3 bases from V and 6 bases from J, with 17 bases in between. This CDR3 is built from 15 residues. CDR1 is SGDLS and CDR2 is YYNGEE in the germline V gene. Written as DNA, the CDR3 is TGTGCCAGCAGCGCCTCACGCGGGGGCTGGGATACGCAGTATTTT. Translated: CASSASRGGWDTQYF.

This clone appeared once. The sample contains more than one DNA sequence encoding this CDR3. The chain recombines TRBV18 with TRBJ2-5, with 7 bases matching TRBD1. Germline V lookup: CDR1 KGHSH, CDR2 LQKENI. The CDR3 loop spans 13 amino acids. Trimming at V came to 4 bases and at J to 5 bases, leaving 4 bases not matched to a gene. The CDR3 region is CASSRGQEETQYF. CDR3 coding DNA: TGTGCCAGCTCACGCGGACAGGAGGAGACCCAGTACTTC.

The V gene is TRBV14, the J gene TRBJ1-1; D not certain. This CDR3 comprises 13 residues. V gave up 0 bases and J gave up 6 bases, with 8 bases separating them. CDR1 is SGHDN and CDR2 is FVKESK in the germline V gene. The CDR3 loop reads CASSQDLIAEAFF. The CDR3 DNA sequence: TGTGCCAGCAGCCAAGATCTTATCGCTGAAGCTTTCTTT.

A few counts support this clone. The chain employs TRBV4-1 and TRBJ1-5, with 8 bases fitting TRBD1. The V segment lost 3 bases and the J segment 4 bases; nucleotides outside the gene matches: 5. The CDR3 has 15 amino acids. CDR1 and CDR2 from the germline V gene are MGHRA and YSYEKL. CDR3 region: CASSQGDRLNQPQHF. CDR3 DNA: TGCGCCAGCAGCCAGGGGGACAGGTTAAATCAGCCCCAGCATTTT.

The chain links TRBV30 to TRBJ2-3; TRBD1 is a possible D gene (5 bases). Per germline, CDR1 GTSNPN and CDR2 SVGIG (reference sequence). CDR3 length: 12 residues. Trimming took 2 bases from V and 3 from J, leaving 6 bases between them. CDR3: CAWSRQTDTQYF. Written as DNA, the CDR3 is TGTGCCTGGAGTCGACAGACAGATACGCAGTATTTT.